This paragraph reports one T cell receptor (beta chain). Antigen specificity is unknown. This entry belongs to a study of blood T cells in healthy people across ages. Points from the study as a whole: Investigators viewed diversity estimates from one million T cells as underestimates, the study reported.

The second PCR ran roughly 6 to 12 cycles with a sample-barcoded 5' primer and J-beta primers. TCRdb recomputed calls from the 5' RACE reads with MiXCR, one row per CDR3 protein. The sample holds roughly 500,000 distinct CDR3 sequences; about 24% are singletons and the top ten take less than 9%. This CDR3 is 13 amino acids long. CDR1 is SGHTA and CDR2 is FQGNSA in the germline V gene. Trimming cost V 1 base and J 8 bases, with 11 bases left between them. These sequences were also reported in another study, on T cells of mothers and their children. That work states: Samples were provided by three healthy Caucasian mothers and their six children.

This sequence originates from a boy between 5 and 17 years old in good health. V gene TRBV7-2 combines with J gene TRBJ1-1; TRBD1 might be the D (5 bases). The sample comprised blood. CDR3 protein: CASSLGNPGEAFF. The CDR3 nucleotides read TGTGCCAGCAGCTTAGGAAACCCAGGGGAAGCTTTCTTT. The full variable domain, with the rest looked up from reference TRBV7-2 and TRBJ1-1, is GAGVSQSPSNKVTEKGKDVELRCDPISGHTALYWYRQSLGQGLEFLIYFQGNSAPDKSGLPSDRFSAERTGGSVSTLTIQRTQQEDSAVYLCASSLGNPGEAFFGQGTRLTVV.